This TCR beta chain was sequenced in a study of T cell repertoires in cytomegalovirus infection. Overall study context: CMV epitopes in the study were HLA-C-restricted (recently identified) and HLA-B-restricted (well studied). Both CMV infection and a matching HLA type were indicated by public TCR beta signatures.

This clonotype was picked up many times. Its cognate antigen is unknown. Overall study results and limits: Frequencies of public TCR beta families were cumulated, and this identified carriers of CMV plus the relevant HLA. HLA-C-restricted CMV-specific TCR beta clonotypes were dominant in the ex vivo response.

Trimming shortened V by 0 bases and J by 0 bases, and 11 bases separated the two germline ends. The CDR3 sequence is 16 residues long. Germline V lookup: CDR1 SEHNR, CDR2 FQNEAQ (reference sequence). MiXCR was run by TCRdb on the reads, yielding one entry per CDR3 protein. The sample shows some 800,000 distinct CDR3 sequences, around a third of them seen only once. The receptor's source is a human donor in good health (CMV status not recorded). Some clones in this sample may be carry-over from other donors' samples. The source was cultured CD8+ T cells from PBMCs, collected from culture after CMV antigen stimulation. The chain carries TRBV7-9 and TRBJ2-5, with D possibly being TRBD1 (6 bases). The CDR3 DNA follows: TGTGCCAGCAGCTTAGCGACAGGCAAAGACCAAGAGACCCAGTACTTC. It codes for CASSLATGKDQETQYF.